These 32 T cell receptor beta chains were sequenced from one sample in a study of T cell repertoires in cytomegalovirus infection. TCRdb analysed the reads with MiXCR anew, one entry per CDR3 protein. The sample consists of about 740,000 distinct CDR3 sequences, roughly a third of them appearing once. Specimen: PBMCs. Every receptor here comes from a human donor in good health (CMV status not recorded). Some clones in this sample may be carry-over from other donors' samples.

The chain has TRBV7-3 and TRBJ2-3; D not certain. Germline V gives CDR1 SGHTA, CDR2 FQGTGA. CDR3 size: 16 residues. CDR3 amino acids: CVGSSTRTKVTDTQYF. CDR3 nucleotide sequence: TGTGTCGGCAGCTCCACCCGGACCAAGGTCACAGATACGCAGTATTTT.

CDR3 loop: CASSSTSGRGFLAEQYF. As DNA, the CDR3 is TGTGCCAGCAGCAGTACTAGCGGGAGAGGTTTCTTAGCCGAGCAGTACTTC. V is TRBV9 and J is TRBJ2-7; 11 bases map to TRBD2. The J segment lost 6 bases and the V segment lost 4 bases, leaving 15 bases of the junction unmatched. Germline CDR1 is SGDLS and CDR2 is YYNGEE. The CDR3 loop spans 17 amino acids.

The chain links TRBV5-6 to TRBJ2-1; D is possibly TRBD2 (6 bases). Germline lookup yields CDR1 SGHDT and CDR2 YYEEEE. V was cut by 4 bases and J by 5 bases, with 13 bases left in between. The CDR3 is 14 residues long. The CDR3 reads CASSPAGSHNEQFF. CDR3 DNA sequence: TGTGCCAGCAGCCCGGCGGGGTCTCACAATGAGCAGTTCTTC.

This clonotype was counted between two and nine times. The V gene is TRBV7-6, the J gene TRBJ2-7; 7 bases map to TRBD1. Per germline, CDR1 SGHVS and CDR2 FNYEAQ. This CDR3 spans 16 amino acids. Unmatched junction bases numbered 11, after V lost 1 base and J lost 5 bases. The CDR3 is CASSLVPLQGNDEQYF. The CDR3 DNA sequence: TGTGCCAGCAGCTTAGTTCCCTTACAGGGGAACGACGAGCAGTACTTC.

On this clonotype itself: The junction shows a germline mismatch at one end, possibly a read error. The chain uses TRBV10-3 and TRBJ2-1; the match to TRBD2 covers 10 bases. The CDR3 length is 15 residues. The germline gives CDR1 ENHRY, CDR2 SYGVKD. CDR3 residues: CAIRDLAGVRNEQFF. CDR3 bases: TGTGCCATCCGTGACCTAGCGGGGGTAAGAAATGAGCAGTTCTTC.

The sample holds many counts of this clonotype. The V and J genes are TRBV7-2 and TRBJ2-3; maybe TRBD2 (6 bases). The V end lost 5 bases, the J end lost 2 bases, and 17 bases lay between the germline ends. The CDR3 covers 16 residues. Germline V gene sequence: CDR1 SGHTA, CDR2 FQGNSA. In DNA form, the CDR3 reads TGTGCCAGCAGCCGACCCGGGAGCCGCTACACAGATACGCAGTATTTT. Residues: CASSRPGSRYTDTQYF.

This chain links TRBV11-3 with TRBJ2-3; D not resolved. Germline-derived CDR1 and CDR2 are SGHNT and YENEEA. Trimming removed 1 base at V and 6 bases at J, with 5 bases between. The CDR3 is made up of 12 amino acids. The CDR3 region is CASSLGQDTQYF. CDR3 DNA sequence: TGTGCCAGCAGCTTAGGTCAGGATACGCAGTATTTT. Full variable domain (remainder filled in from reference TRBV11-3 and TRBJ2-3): EAGVVQSPRYKIIEKKQPVAFWCNPISGHNTLYWYLQNLGQGPELLIRYENEEAVDDSQLPKDRFSAERLKGVDSTLKIQPAELGDSAVYLCASSLGQDTQYFGPGTRLTVL.

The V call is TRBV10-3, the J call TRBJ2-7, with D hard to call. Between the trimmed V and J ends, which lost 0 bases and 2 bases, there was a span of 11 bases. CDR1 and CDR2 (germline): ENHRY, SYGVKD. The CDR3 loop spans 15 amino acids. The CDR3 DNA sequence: TGTGCCATCAGTGAGTCGATTAGCAGCCCCTACGAGCAGTACTTC. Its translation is CAISESISSPYEQYF.

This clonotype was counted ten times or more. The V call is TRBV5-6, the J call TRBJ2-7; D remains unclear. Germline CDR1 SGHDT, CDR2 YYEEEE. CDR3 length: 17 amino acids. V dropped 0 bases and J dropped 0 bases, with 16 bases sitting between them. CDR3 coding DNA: TGTGCCAGCAGCTTGGCCAGACTGAGCCGGAGCTCCTACGAGCAGTACTTC. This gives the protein CASSLARLSRSSYEQYF.

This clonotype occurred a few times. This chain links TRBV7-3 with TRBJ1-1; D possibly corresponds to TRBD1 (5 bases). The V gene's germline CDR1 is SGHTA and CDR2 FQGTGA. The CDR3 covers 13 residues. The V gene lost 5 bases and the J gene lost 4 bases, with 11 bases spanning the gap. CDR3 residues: CASSPHQGTEAFF. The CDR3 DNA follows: TGTGCCAGCAGCCCCCACCAGGGCACTGAAGCTTTCTTT.

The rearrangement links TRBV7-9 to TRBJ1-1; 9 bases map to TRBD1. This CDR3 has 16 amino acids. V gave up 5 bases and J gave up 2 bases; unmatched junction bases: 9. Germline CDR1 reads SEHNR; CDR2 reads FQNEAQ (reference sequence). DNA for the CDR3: TGTGCCAGCAGCCGCCTGACAGGGGGGCTTAACACTGAAGCTTTCTTT. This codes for CASSRLTGGLNTEAFF.

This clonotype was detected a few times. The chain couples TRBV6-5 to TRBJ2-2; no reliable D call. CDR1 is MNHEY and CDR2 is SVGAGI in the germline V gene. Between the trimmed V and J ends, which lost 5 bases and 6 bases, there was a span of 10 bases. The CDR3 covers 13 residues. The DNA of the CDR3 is TGTGCCAGCAGTGAAACCACATCCGGGGAGCTGTTTTTT. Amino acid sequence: CASSETTSGELFF.

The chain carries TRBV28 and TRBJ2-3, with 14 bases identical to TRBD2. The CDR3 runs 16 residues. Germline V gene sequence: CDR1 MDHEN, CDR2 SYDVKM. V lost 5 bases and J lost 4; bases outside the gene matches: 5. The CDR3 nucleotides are TGTGCCAGCAGTCTGCGACTAGCGGGAGGGCCAGATACGCAGTATTTT. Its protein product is CASSLRLAGGPDTQYF.

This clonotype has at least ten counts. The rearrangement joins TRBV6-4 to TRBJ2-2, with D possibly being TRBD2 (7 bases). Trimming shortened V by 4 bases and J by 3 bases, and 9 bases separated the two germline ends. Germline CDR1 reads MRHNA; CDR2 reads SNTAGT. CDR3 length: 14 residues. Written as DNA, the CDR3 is TGTGCCAGCAGTGCGGGGGGCGACACCGGGGAGCTGTTTTTT. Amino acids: CASSAGGDTGELFF.

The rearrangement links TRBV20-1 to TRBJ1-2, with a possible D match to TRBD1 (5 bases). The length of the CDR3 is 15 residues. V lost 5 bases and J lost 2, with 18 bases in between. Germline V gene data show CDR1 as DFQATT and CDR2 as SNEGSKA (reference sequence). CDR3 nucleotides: TGCAGTGCTTGGGACGGGCGTAGAGGGAACTATGGCTACACCTTC. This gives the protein CSAWDGRRGNYGYTF.

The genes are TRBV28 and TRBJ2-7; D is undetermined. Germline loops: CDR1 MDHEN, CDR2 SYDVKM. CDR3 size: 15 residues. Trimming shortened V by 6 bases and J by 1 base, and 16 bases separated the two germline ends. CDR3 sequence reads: CASSVISTLSYEQYF. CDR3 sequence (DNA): TGTGCCAGCAGCGTTATATCCACCCTTTCCTACGAGCAGTACTTC. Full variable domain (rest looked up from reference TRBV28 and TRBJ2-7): DVKVTQSSRYLVKRTGEKVFLECVQDMDHENMFWYRQDPGLGLRLIYFSYDVKMKEKGDIPEGYSVSREKKERFSLILESASTNQTSMYLCASSVISTLSYEQYFGPGTRLTVT.

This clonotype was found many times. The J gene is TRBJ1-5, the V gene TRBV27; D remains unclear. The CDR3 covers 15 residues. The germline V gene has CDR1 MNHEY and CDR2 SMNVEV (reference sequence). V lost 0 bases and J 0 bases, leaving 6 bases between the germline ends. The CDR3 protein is CASSLSGYSNQPQHF. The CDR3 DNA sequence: TGTGCCAGCAGTTTATCTGGCTATAGCAATCAGCCCCAGCATTTT.

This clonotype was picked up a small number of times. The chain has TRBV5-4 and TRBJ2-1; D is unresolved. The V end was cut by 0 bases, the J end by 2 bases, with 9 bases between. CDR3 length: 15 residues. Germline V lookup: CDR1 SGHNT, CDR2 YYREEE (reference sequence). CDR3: CASSLGLSTYNEQFF. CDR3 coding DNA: TGTGCCAGCAGCTTGGGACTTTCAACCTACAATGAGCAGTTCTTC. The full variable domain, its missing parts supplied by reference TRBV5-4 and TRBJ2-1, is ETGVTQSPTHLIKTRGQQVTLRCSSQSGHNTVSWYQQALGQGPQFIFQYYREEENGRGNFPPRFSGLQFPNYSSELNVNALELDDSALYLCASSLGLSTYNEQFFGPGTRLTVL.

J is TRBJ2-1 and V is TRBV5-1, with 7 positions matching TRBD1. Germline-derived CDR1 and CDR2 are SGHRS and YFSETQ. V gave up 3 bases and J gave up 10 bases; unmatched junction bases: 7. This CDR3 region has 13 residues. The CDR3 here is CASSSGTEKEQFF. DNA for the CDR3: TGCGCCAGCAGCTCTGGGACAGAGAAAGAGCAGTTCTTC.

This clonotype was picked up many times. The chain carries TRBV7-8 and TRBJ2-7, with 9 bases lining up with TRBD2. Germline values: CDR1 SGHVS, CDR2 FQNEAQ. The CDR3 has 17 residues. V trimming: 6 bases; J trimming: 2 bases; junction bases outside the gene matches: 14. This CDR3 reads CASRPRQMTSGPYEQYF. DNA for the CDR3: TGTGCCAGCAGGCCCCGGCAGATGACTAGCGGCCCCTACGAGCAGTACTTC.

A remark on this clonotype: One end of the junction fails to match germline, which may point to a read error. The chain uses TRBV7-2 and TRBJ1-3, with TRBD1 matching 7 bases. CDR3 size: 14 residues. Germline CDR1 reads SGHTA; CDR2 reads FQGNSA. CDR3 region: CASSLKPGGNTTYF. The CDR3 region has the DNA TGTGCCAGCAGCTTAAAACCAGGGGGAAACACCACATATTTT.

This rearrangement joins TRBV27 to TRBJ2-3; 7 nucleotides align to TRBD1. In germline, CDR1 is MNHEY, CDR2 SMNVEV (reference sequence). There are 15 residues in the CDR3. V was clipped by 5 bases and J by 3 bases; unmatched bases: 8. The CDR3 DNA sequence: TGTGCCAGCAGTAGAGACAGGGTGGGGACAGATACGCAGTATTTT. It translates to CASSRDRVGTDTQYF.

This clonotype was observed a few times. For the CDR3, the DNA is TGTGCCAGCGGACTGAGAAATTCACCCCTCCACTTT. Translated, it gives CASGLRNSPLHF. The chain links TRBV19 to TRBJ1-6; D uncertain. The germline CDR1 and CDR2 sequences are LNHDA and SQIVND (reference sequence). V was trimmed by 9 bases and J by 7 bases, leaving 10 bases between them. The CDR3 runs 12 residues.

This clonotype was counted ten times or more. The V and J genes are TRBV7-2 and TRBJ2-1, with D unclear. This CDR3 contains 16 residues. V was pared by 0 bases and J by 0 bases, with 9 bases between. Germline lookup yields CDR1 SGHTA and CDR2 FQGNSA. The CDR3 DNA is TGTGCCAGCAGCTTAGCTAGACTGAGCTCCTACAATGAGCAGTTCTTC. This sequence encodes CASSLARLSSYNEQFF.

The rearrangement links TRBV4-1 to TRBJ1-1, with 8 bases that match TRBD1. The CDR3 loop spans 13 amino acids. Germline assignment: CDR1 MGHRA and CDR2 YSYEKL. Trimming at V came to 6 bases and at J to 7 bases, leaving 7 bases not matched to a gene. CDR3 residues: CASRLGQGVEAFF. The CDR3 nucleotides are TGCGCCAGCAGGCTCGGACAGGGAGTTGAAGCTTTCTTT.

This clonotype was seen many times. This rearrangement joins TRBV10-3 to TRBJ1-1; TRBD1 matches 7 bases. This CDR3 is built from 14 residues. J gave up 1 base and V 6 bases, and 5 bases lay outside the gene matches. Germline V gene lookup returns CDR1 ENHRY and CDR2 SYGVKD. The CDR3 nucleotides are TGTGCCATCAGGGACAGGCGGGCGAACACTGAAGCTTTCTTT. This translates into CAIRDRRANTEAFF.

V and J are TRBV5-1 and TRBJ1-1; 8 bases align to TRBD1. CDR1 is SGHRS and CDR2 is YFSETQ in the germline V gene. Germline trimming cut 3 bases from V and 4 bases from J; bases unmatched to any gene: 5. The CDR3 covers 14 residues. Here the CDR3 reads CASSSQGDSTEAFF. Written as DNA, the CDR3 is TGCGCCAGCAGCTCACAGGGGGATAGCACTGAAGCTTTCTTT.

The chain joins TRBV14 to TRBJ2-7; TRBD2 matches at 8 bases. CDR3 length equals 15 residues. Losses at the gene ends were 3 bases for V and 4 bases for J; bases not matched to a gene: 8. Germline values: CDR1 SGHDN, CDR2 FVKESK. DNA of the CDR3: TGTGCCAGCAGCCATCCGGGACTAGGTTTTTACGAGCAGTACTTC. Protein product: CASSHPGLGFYEQYF.

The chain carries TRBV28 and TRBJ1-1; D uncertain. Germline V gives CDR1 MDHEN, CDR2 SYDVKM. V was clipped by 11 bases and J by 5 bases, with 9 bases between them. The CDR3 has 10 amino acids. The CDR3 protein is CAVKETEAFF. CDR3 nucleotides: TGTGCCGTCAAAGAGACTGAAGCTTTCTTT.

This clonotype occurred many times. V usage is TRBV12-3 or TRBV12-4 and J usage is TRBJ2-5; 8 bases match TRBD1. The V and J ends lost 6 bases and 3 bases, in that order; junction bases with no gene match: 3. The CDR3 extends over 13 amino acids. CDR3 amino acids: CASRPTGEETQYF. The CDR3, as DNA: TGTGCCAGCAGACCGACAGGGGAAGAGACCCAGTACTTC.

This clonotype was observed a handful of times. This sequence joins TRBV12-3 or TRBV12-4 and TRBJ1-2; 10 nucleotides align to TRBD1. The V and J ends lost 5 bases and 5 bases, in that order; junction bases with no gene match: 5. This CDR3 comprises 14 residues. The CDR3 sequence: CASSPDRGWYGYTF. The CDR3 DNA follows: TGTGCCAGCAGTCCGGACAGGGGGTGGTATGGCTACACCTTC.

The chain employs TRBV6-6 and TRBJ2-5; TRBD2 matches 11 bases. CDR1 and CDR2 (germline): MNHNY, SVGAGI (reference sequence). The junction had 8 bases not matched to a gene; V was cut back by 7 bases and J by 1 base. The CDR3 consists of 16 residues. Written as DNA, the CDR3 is TGTGCCAGCACCCCCACTAGCGGGGGTTCCCAAGAGACCCAGTACTTC. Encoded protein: CASTPTSGGSQETQYF.